This paragraph covers one TCR beta chain sequence. What antigen it recognizes has not been identified. No base-level quality is on record; no much larger clone is a single base apart. The CDR3 regions of human TCRbeta chains were subjected to immunosequencing. Per the source publication's procedure: TCRs in the repertoires were compared against a reference library of SARS-CoV-2-specific TCRs that had been generated with the MIRA antigen-specificity platform. Breadth was defined as the fraction of unique TCRs that were SARS-CoV-2-associated. Depth was defined as the fraction of total T cells that were SARS-CoV-2-associated. Using the MIRA data, each spike-specific TCR was assigned both to the spike region to which the TCR was reactive and to a CD4 or CD8 class. Log10-transformed breadth and depth values were compared by one-way ANOVA with Sidak's multiple comparisons tests. TCRdb mirrors the immuneACCESS table, restricted to in-frame sequences. Some clones are absent from its copies; in checked studies, under half trace to an unresolved V gene, and the reason for the others is unknown. V and J calls plus clone size are reproduced from that table; the DNA served to infer D and trimming. The sample has tens of thousands of clones on record, 85% to 95% of them singletons. The top ten clones comprise about 8% of the sample.

This sample is drawn from a study of T cell responses to AZD1222 COVID-19 vaccine (dated by TCRdb to the early 2020s). Notes on the research overall: A total of 233 trial participants underwent TCR sequencing, of whom under 220 had received two doses of AZD1222 and roughly 26 had received two doses of the MenACWY control vaccine. Trial participants were enrolled into age subgroups of 18-55, 56-69 and 70-plus years, which contained 148, 28 and 57 TCR-sequenced participants, respectively. Overall study results and their limits: The 56-69-year group was small, and its depth increase did not reach significance, likely because of low power. After two AZD1222 doses, both the breadth and the depth of spike-specific TCRs were significantly higher than at day 0 and than in MenACWY recipients. Conclusions about previously exposed vaccinees were limited because only a handful of AZD1222 recipients were SARS-CoV-2 seropositive at baseline. Because no day 14 peak-response samples were available, the repertoires could be characterized only after the peak T cell response. Most participants were white British and females outnumbered males, and the authors suggested that clonal diversity may have been underestimated. Vaccine-associated CD4 TCRs spanned the whole spike protein, with dominant responses in regions 160-218 and 743-854. Epitopes outside the regions mutated in the B.1.351 and B.1.1.7 variants were reportedly recognized by nearly half of the unique spike-specific TCRs.

The time point tag for this specimen amounts to: about 28 days (+/-7) after the second vaccine dose. AZD1222 recipients with second doses at about 4 weeks or about 12 weeks were pooled, because spike-specific TCR depth and breadth did not differ between schedules. The vaccinee samples were drawn from two UK trials, COV001 and COV002, one of which was a single-blind randomized controlled phase 2/3 trial testing AZD1222 (ChAdOx1 nCoV-19) in healthy adults. For TCRbeta chain sequencing, PBMC samples were collected from trial participants at day 0 and at day 28 after the second dose. Cut back by 2 bases and 5 bases, the V and J ends lie 9 bases apart. Spanning cysteine to phenylalanine, the CDR3 consists of 14 amino acids. The entry retains the CDR3 DNA only, 42 bases that are in frame from base 1. Via the germline V gene, CDR1 is SGHAT and CDR2 FQNNGV.

The sample in question was peripheral blood, obtained 28 days after the second AZD1222 dose. The clonotype was recovered from an adult who received the AZD1222 COVID-19 vaccine. The chain is made from TRBV11-2 and TRBJ2-2, with no reliable assignment of the D segment. In nucleotides, the sequence is TGTGCCAGCAGCTTAAACGTCAGGACCGGGGAGCTGTTTTTT. The resulting protein is CASSLNVRTGELFF.